This T cell receptor beta chain appears in the sequencing data of a study of T cells in localized non-small cell lung cancer. General study results and limits: A denser population of T cells in blood accompanied longer overall survival. Owing to sequencing of a solitary tumor region, heterogeneity cannot be discounted.

This CDR3 comprises 15 residues. Trimming took 7 bases from V and 0 from J, leaving 13 bases between them. Germline-derived CDR1 and CDR2 are LNHDA and SQIVND (reference sequence). Here immunoSEQ multiplex PCR was the method, and the copy in TCRdb shows in-frame clones only, minus some. The repertoire holds about 75,000 clones, approximately 80% seen once, with approximately 9.6% in the top ten. Of note for this clone: No antigen is known for it.

The chain carries TRBV19 and TRBJ1-5, with D maybe TRBD1 (5 bases). This clonotype was obtained from a female donor aged 60 or older with stage I lung adenocarcinoma. The material sequenced was peripheral blood, taken before any cancer treatment. The CDR3 sequence is CASKTGEHSNQPQHF. The CDR3 region has the DNA TGTGCCAGTAAAACAGGAGAACATAGCAATCAGCCCCAGCATTTT.